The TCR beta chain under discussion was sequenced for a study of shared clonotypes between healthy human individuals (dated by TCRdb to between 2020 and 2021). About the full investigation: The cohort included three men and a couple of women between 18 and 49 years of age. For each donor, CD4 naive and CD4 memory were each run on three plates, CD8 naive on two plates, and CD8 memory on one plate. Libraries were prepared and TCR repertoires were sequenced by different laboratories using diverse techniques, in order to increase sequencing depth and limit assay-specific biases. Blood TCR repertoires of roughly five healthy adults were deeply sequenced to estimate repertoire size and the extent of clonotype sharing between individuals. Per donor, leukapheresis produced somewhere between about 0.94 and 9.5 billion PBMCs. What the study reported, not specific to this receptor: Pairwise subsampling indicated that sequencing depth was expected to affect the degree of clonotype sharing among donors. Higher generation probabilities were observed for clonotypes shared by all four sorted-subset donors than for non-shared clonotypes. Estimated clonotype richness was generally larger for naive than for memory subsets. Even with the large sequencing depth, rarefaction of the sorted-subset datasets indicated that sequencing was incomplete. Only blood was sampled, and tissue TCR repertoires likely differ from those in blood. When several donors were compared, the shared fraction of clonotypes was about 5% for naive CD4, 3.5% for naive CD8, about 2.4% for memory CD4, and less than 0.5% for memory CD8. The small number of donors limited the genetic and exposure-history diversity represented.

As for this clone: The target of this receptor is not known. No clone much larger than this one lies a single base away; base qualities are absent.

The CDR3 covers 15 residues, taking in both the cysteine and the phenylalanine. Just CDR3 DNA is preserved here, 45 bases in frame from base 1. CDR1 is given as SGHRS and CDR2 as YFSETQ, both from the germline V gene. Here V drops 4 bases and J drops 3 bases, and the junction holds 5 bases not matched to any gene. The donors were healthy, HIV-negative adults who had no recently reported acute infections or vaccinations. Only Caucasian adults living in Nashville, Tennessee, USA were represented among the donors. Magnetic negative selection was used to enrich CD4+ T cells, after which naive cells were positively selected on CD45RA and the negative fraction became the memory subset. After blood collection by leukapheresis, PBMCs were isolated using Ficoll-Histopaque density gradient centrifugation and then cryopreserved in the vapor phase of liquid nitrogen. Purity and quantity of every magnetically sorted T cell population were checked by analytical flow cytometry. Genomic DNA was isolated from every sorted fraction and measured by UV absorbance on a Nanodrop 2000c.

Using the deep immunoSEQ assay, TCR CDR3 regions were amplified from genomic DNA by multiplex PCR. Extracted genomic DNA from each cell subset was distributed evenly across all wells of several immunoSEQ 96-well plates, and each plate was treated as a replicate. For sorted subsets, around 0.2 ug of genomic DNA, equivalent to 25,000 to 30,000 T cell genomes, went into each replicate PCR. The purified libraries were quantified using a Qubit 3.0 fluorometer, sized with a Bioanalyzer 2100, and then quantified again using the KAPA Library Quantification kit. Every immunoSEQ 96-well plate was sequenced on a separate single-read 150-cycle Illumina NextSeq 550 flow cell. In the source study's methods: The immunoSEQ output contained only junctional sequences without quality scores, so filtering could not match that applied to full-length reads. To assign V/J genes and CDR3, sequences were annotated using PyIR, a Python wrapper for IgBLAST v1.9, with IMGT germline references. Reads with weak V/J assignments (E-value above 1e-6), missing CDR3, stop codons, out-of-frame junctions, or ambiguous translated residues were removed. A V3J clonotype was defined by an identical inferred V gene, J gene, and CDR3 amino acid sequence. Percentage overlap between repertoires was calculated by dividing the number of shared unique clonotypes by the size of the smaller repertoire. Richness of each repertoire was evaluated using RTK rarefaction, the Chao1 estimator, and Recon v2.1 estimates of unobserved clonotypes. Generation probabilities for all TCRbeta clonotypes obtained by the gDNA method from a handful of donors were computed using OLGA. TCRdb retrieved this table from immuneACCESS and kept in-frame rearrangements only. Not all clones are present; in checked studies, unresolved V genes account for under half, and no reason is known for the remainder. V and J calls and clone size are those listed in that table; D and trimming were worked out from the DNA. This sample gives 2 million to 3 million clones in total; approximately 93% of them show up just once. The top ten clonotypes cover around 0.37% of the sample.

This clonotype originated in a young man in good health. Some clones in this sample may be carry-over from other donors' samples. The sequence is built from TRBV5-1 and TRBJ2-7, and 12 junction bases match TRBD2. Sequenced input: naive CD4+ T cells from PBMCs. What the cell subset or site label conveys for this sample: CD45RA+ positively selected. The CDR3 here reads CASSRTSGIYYEQYF. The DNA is TGCGCCAGCAGCCGGACTAGCGGGATCTACTACGAGCAGTACTTC.